This TCR beta chain was identified in a study of blood T cells in healthy people across ages. Study context: The template switching approach captured approximately one barcoded beta molecule for every two T cells. Study results and limitations: TCR beta diversity tracked closely with naive T cell percentage.

As regards this clonotype: Its antigen is still unknown. The junction shows a germline mismatch at one end, possibly a read error.

Healthy Caucasian individuals from Russia aged about 6 to 100 were enrolled as donors. No fewer than 6 million PBMCs went into each sample. A J-beta primer mix and a sample-barcoded 5' primer were used in a second PCR of roughly 6 to 12 cycles. Each CDR3 protein gets one entry after TCRdb re-called the 5' RACE reads with MiXCR. The repertoire includes about 670,000 distinct CDR3 sequences, over 40% of them detected once, and 25% to 35% sits in the top ten. The sequence derives from an elderly man in good health. The sequenced sample was blood.

The CDR3 loop is CSARLARGADTQYF. In DNA form, the CDR3 reads TGCAGTGCTAGGCTAGCGAGAGGCGCAGACACGCAGTATTTT. The chain joins TRBV20-1 to TRBJ2-3; a weak D match, TRBD2 (6 bases). Germline V CDR1 and CDR2: DFQATT, SNEGSKA (reference sequence). The CDR3 sequence is 14 residues long.